This T cell receptor beta chain was identified during a study of PD-1 blockade in mismatch repair-deficient tumors (dated by TCRdb to about 2017). In terms of the full investigation: Between late 2013 and September 2016, the trial enrolled 65 to 95 consecutive patients with roughly eleven types of mismatch repair-deficient cancer, all of whom had received prior treatment and were progressing. Tumor-associated T cell clones in the peripheral blood of patients responding to PD-1 blockade were tracked using deep sequencing of TCR CDR3 regions.

This clone was seen once. Its binding antigen is unknown. Per-base quality was not reported, and no clone a single base away is much larger than it. The study at large found these results: Clones residing in the tumor, which were often undetectable in blood before treatment, expanded quickly after pembrolizumab and then contracted, generally before radiologic responses. Of about seven peptides, a few triggered clonal expansion, producing about 140 unique blood TCRs, of which about seven were also present in tumor, and every positive peptide came from a frameshift mutation.

Library construction relied on the immunoSEQ multiplex PCR assay. In the paper's pipeline: A clone was classified as neoantigen-specific if the clone expanded significantly in response to the relevant peptide and did not expand significantly in response to any other peptide tested. The immuneACCESS repertoire file appears here via TCRdb, limited to in-frame rearrangements. These files lack a portion of the clones; in checked studies, under half of the deficit traces to unresolved V genes, and the cause of the others is not known. V and J calls plus clone size are reproduced from that table; the DNA served to infer D and trimming. The sample data list about 14,000 clones, and 80% to 90% of these were observed just once. Under 25% of the sample lies in the top ten. As encoded in the germline V gene (reference sequence), CDR1 is SEHNR while CDR2 is FQNEAQ. V lost 1 base and J lost 4 bases; the stretch between them is 16 bases long. From cysteine to phenylalanine, the CDR3 is 16 amino acids long. Only the CDR3 DNA stays, 48 bases, in frame from base 1.

Sample time point, as interpreted from the label and publication: 10-day in vitro stimulation with candidate neoantigen peptide 4. Mismatch repair deficiency in every enrolled patient was established by polymerase chain reaction or immunohistochemistry. TCR sequencing was performed for a few patients who responded to pembrolizumab therapy. Each of about 7 ELISpot-reactive candidate neoantigen peptides was used in an approximately ten-day in vitro stimulation prior to TCR sequencing. As the baseline for calculating clone fold-changes, a control culture with no peptide was run in an identical way. The phase II trial prospectively tested pembrolizumab PD-1 blockade in advanced mismatch repair-deficient cancers regardless of tissue of origin.

Sequences were derived from cells cultured in vitro, sampled from a patient treated with pembrolizumab. The source of this sequence is an adult with mismatch repair-deficient cancer. The chain is encoded by TRBV7-9 joined to TRBJ1-1; tentative D gene TRBD1, with 5 bases matching. The CDR3 region: CASSLVVSGVPTEAFF. The nucleotide sequence reads as follows: TGTGCCAGCAGCTTAGTAGTATCGGGGGTACCCACTGAAGCTTTCTTT.